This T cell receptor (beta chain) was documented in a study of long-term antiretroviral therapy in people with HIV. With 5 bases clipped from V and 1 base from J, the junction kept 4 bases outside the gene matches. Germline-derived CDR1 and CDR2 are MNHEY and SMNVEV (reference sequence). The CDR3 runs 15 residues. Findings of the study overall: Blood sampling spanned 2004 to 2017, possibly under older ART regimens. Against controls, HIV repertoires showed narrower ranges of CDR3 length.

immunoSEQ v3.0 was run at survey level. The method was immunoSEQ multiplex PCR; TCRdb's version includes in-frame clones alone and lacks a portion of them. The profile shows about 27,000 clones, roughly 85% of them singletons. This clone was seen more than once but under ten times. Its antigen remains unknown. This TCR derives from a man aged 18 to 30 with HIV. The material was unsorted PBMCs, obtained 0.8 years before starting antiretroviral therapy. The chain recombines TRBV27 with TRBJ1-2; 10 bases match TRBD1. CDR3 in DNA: TGTGCCAGCAGTAGGGACAGGGGTTATAACTATGGCTACACCTTC. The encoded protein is CASSRDRGYNYGYTF.